Sequencing of this T cell receptor (beta chain) was carried out in a study of regulatory T cells in long-lasting Graves disease. Study-wide findings and caveats: TRBV28, TRBJ1-2 and TRBJ2-5 were favored in persistent disease.

As to time point: persistent/refractory GD, antithyroid drugs over 5 years with positive TRAb. Making the TCR library involved RNA that had been extracted from PBMCs. In building TCR beta libraries, iRepertoire HTBI primers were used together with Arm-PCR of CDR3 regions. TCRdb analysed the multiplex PCR reads with MiXCR anew, one entry per CDR3 protein. This sample has 250,000 to 300,000 distinct CDR3 sequences, with 20% to 25% found just once. Trimming left V 8 bases short and J 2 bases short, with 16 bases between. The CDR3 has 14 residues. The germline V gene encodes CDR1 MDHEN and CDR2 SYDVKM. The table lists this clonotype with many counts. Its antigen is unidentified.

The chain is built from TRBV28 and TRBJ2-7; D is perhaps TRBD1 or TRBD2 (5 bases each). This sequence originates from a female donor with Graves disease. The sample consisted of peripheral blood mononuclear cells (PBMCs), taken when the disease was refractory, from a patient treated with antithyroid drugs. CDR3 DNA sequence: TGTGCCAGCTCCACCTGGGGGTCCCCCTACGAGCAGTACTTC. Translation: CASSTWGSPYEQYF.